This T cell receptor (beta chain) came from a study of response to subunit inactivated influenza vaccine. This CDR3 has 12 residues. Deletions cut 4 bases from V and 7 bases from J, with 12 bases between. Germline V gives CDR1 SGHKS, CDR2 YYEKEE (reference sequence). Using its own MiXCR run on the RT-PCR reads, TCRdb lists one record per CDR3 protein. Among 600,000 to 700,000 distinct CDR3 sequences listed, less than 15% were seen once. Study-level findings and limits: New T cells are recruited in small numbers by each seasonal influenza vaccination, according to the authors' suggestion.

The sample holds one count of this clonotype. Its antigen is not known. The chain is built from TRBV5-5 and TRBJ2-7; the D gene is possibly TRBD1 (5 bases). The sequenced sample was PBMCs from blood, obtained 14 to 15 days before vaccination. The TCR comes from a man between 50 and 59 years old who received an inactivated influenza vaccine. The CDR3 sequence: CASSPRGREQYF. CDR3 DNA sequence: TGTGCCAGCAGCCCAAGGGGTAGGGAGCAGTACTTC.